The 21 T cell receptor beta chains below all came from one sample that was sequenced in a study of T cell changes during pregnancy in multiple sclerosis. The method was immunoSEQ multiplex PCR; TCRdb's version includes in-frame clones alone and lacks a portion of them. The repertoire has 65,000 to 90,000 clones, around 93% of them found once; the top ten carry 3.5%. This sample comprised PBMCs, obtained in the first trimester of pregnancy. These receptors were obtained from a female donor in good health, serving as a control in a pregnancy study. Some clones in this sample may be carry-over from other donors' samples.

This chain uses TRBV13 with TRBJ1-1; D gene unclear. The V gene lost 5 bases and the J gene lost 2 bases, with 12 bases spanning the gap. Germline V gene lookup returns CDR1 PRHDT and CDR2 FYEKMQ (reference sequence). This CDR3 is 14 amino acids long. CDR3 nucleotides: TGTGCCAGCAGCCCGGAGGGCCCTAACACTGAAGCTTTCTTT. Translation: CASSPEGPNTEAFF.

The chain is built from TRBV6-5 and TRBJ2-2, with D possibly being TRBD2 (6 bases). Germline V gene lookup returns CDR1 MNHEY and CDR2 SVGAGI. The CDR3 is 15 residues long. Trimming pared 8 bases from V and 5 bases from J, leaving 18 bases between. For the CDR3, the DNA is TGTGCCAGCGGCCGGGACTTTAAGACGACCGGGGAGCTGTTTTTT. This codes for CASGRDFKTTGELFF.

V and J are TRBV19 and TRBJ1-1, with 8 bases lining up with TRBD1. Looked up from germline, CDR1 is LNHDA and CDR2 is SQIVND (reference sequence). V lost 4 bases and J lost 4; bases outside the gene matches: 5. The CDR3 runs to 14 residues. The DNA for the CDR3 is TGTGCCAGTAGTACCCAGGACAGGGCCACTGAAGCTTTCTTT. The encoded protein is CASSTQDRATEAFF.

This clone has a single count. The rearrangement uses TRBV6-5 and TRBJ2-1; 10 positions match TRBD1. The V gene end was trimmed by 7 bases and the J gene end by 8 bases; junction bases not matched to a gene: 8. CDR1 and CDR2 from the germline V gene are MNHEY and SVGAGI. The CDR3 sequence is 14 residues long. The CDR3 reads CASMGQGIRDEQFF. The CDR3 DNA reads TGTGCCAGCATGGGACAGGGGATACGGGATGAGCAGTTCTTC.

CDR3 sequence reads: CASSSWTSGGSEQYF. CDR3 DNA sequence: TGTGCCAGCAGCTCCTGGACTAGCGGGGGGAGCGAGCAGTACTTC. The chain recombines TRBV7-2 with TRBJ2-7, with 14 bases that match TRBD2. Unmatched junction bases numbered 5, after V lost 4 bases and J lost 6 bases. From germline, CDR1 is SGHTA and CDR2 FQGNSA. The CDR3 spans 15 residues. Drawing the rest from reference TRBV7-2 and TRBJ2-7, the complete variable domain is GAGVSQSPSNKVTEKGKDVELRCDPISGHTALYWYRQSLGQGLEFLIYFQGNSAPDKSGLPSDRFSAERTGGSVSTLTIQRTQQEDSAVYLCASSSWTSGGSEQYFGPGTRLTVT.

This clone was detected only a few times. The chain couples TRBV30 to TRBJ1-1; 7 nucleotides match TRBD1. Germline CDR1 GTSNPN, CDR2 SVGIG (reference sequence). The J segment lost 3 bases and the V segment lost 3 bases, leaving 4 bases of the junction unmatched. The CDR3 has 13 amino acids. DNA of the CDR3: TGTGCCTGGAGCCTAACAGGGGACACTGAAGCTTTCTTT. Translating it yields CAWSLTGDTEAFF. The variable domain in full, with the rest retrieved from reference TRBV30 and TRBJ1-1, is SQTIHQWPATLVQPVGSPLSLECTVEGTSNPNLYWYRQAAGRGLQLLFYSVGIGQISSEVPQNLSASRPQDRQFILSSKKLLLSDSGFYLCAWSLTGDTEAFFGQGTRLTVV.

V and J are TRBV7-9 and TRBJ2-7, with TRBD2 as a possible D gene (5 bases). This CDR3 is 15 amino acids long. Germline V gene sequence: CDR1 SEHNR, CDR2 FQNEAQ (reference sequence). The germline V and J ends were trimmed by 5 bases and 6 bases, with 20 bases remaining between them. In nucleotides, the CDR3 is TGTGCCAGCAGCCCCCCTACGGGCCGGGAAGGCGAGCAGTACTTC. Translation gives CASSPPTGREGEQYF.

A single count supports this clone. The V and J genes are TRBV19 and TRBJ2-6; 8 nucleotides match TRBD2. The CDR3 covers 17 residues. CDR1 and CDR2 from the germline V gene are LNHDA and SQIVND (reference sequence). After removal of 5 bases from V and 0 bases from J, the junction contained 6 bases not matched to a gene. This CDR3 reads CASSVAGSRSGANVLTF. The CDR3 DNA reads TGTGCCAGTAGTGTAGCGGGGTCCCGCTCTGGGGCCAACGTCCTGACTTTC. Full variable domain (remainder filled in from reference TRBV19 and TRBJ2-6): DGGITQSPKYLFRKEGQNVTLSCEQNLNHDAMYWYRQDPGQGLRLIYYSQIVNDFQKGDIAEGYSVSREKKESFPLTVTSAQKNPTAFYLCASSVAGSRSGANVLTFGAGSRLTVL.

The gene calls are TRBV28 and TRBJ2-7; 9 positions agree with TRBD1. V gave up 2 bases and J gave up 3 bases; unmatched junction bases: 11. Germline V gives CDR1 MDHEN, CDR2 SYDVKM. The length of the CDR3 is 17 residues. Written as DNA, the CDR3 is TGTGCCAGCAGTTTAGGAGGGACAGGGTACGAGGGCTACGAGCAGTACTTC. It translates to CASSLGGTGYEGYEQYF.

The chain is built from TRBV2 and TRBJ1-6; D remains unclear. Germline assignment: CDR1 SNHLY and CDR2 FYNNEI. With 4 bases removed from V and 13 bases from J, the gap between germline ends came to 11 bases. This CDR3 has 12 residues. CDR3 residues: CASSVEGLPLHF. CDR3 in DNA: TGTGCCAGCAGTGTAGAGGGCTTGCCCCTCCACTTT.

CDR3 nucleotides: TGTGCCAGCAGTGAGGGACAGTCCTACGAGCAGTACTTC. It encodes CASSEGQSYEQYF. The chain links TRBV2 to TRBJ2-7; 7 bases align to TRBD1. This CDR3 has 13 residues. Per the germline V gene, CDR1 is SNHLY and CDR2 is FYNNEI. Trimming removed 3 bases from V and 1 base from J; junction bases left unmatched: 0. The full variable domain, completed using reference TRBV2 and TRBJ2-7, is EPEVTQTPSHQVTQMGQEVILRCVPISNHLYFYWYRQILGQKVEFLVSFYNNEISEKSEIFDDQFSVERPDGSNFTLKIRSTKLEDSAMYFCASSEGQSYEQYFGPGTRLTVT.

The chain combines TRBV4-1 with TRBJ1-2; a possible D gene is TRBD1 (5 bases). The CDR3 spans 17 residues. V lost 4 bases, J lost 3 bases, and 21 bases lay in between. Germline V gives CDR1 MGHRA, CDR2 YSYEKL. CDR3 coding DNA: TGCGCCAGCAGCCCTTTAGTGTCAGGGCTTCTGTACTATGGCTACACCTTC. It yields the protein CASSPLVSGLLYYGYTF.

This chain connects TRBV6-5 to TRBJ1-1, with D possibly being TRBD1 (6 bases). This CDR3 is built from 15 residues. Deletions cut 5 bases from V and 0 bases from J, with 13 bases between. Looked up from germline, CDR1 is MNHEY and CDR2 is SVGAGI. The CDR3 DNA sequence: TGTGCCAGCAGTAGATTGACAGGAATGAACACTGAAGCTTTCTTT. Translating it yields CASSRLTGMNTEAFF.

The gene calls are TRBV2 and TRBJ2-2, with 9 bases fitting TRBD2. This CDR3 contains 16 residues. The germline V gene has CDR1 SNHLY and CDR2 FYNNEI. Trimming cost V 3 bases and J 5 bases; bases outside gene matches: 7. The CDR3 loop reads CASSERLAGGTGELFF. The CDR3 DNA is TGTGCCAGCAGTGAGCGGTTGGCGGGGGGGACCGGGGAGCTGTTTTTT.

The CDR3 spells CASSLEGVQGSYEQYF. The CDR3 region has the DNA TGTGCCAGCAGCTTAGAAGGGGTCCAGGGAAGCTACGAGCAGTACTTC. The rearrangement uses TRBV7-8 and TRBJ2-7; D possibly corresponds to TRBD1 (5 bases). CDR1 is SGHVS and CDR2 is FQNEAQ in the germline V gene. V gave up 1 base and J gave up 3 bases, with 16 bases separating them. The CDR3 is 16 amino acids.

The chain has TRBV2 and TRBJ1-2, with TRBD1 matching over 8 bases. There are 16 residues in the CDR3. Germline V gene sequence: CDR1 SNHLY, CDR2 FYNNEI. The V and J ends lost 7 bases and 1 base, in that order; junction bases with no gene match: 11. The CDR3 loop reads CASNTPWTGHNYGYTF. CDR3 bases: TGTGCCAGCAACACACCTTGGACAGGGCATAACTATGGCTACACCTTC.

The chain uses TRBV11-3 and TRBJ2-3; no definite D call. Germline CDR1 and CDR2: SGHNT and YENEEA. V lost 1 base to trimming and J lost 3 bases, with 8 bases between them. The CDR3 is made up of 14 amino acids. The CDR3 loop reads CASSLASRTDTQYF. As DNA, the CDR3 is TGTGCCAGCAGCTTAGCGTCGAGAACAGATACGCAGTATTTT.

The chain combines TRBV7-2 with TRBJ2-1; a weak D match, TRBD1 (5 bases). In germline, CDR1 is SGHTA, CDR2 FQGNSA. The V end was cut by 4 bases, the J end by 9 bases, with 19 bases between. This CDR3 has 15 amino acids. CDR3 DNA sequence: TGTGCCAGCAGCTCACGGCCATCTCAAAGGGGTGAGCAGTTCTTC. Amino acids: CASSSRPSQRGEQFF.

V and J are TRBV29-1 and TRBJ1-2, with D perhaps TRBD1 (5 bases). Germline-derived CDR1 and CDR2 are SQVTM and ANQGSEA. This CDR3 is built from 12 residues. The germline V and J ends were trimmed by 8 bases and 8 bases, with 18 bases remaining between them. The CDR3 is CSFTQGLRGYTF. In DNA form, the CDR3 reads TGCAGCTTTACCCAGGGATTGAGGGGCTACACCTTC.

V and J are TRBV6-5 and TRBJ1-2, with TRBD1 matching over 9 bases. Germline assignment: CDR1 MNHEY and CDR2 SVGAGI. The V gene end was trimmed by 6 bases and the J gene end by 4 bases; junction bases not matched to a gene: 9. This CDR3 is built from 15 residues. The chain's CDR3 is CASRPRRDRAYGYTF. The CDR3 nucleotides are TGTGCCAGCAGACCTCGCCGGGACAGGGCCTATGGCTACACCTTC.

V and J are TRBV7-9 and TRBJ2-1; 9 nucleotides align to TRBD2. CDR1 and CDR2 (germline): SEHNR, FQNEAQ (reference sequence). This CDR3 has 15 amino acids. Germline trimming cut 2 bases from V and 7 bases from J; bases unmatched to any gene: 6. CDR3 coding DNA: TGTGCCAGCAGCTTATCGCGGGAGGGCCGGAATGAGCAGTTCTTC. Protein sequence: CASSLSREGRNEQFF.